The 15 T cell receptor beta chains below were found in one sample sequenced in a study of T-cell memory formation after mild COVID-19. TCRdb analysed the 5' RACE reads with MiXCR anew, one entry per CDR3 protein. There are roughly 100,000 distinct CDR3 sequences in the sample; over 12% occur only once, and around two fifths lies in the top ten. The material sequenced was PBMCs or a T cell subset sorted from them (not recorded which). The receptors come from a man aged 18 to 30 who had mild COVID-19 (a few samples of this study predate the infection). Cell type and time point are not known.

The chain's CDR3 is CASSQDLKGSGANVLTF. DNA of the CDR3: TGCGCCAGCAGCCAAGATCTGAAAGGTTCCGGGGCCAACGTCCTGACTTTC. This chain connects TRBV4-3 to TRBJ2-6; no reliable D call. In germline, CDR1 is LGHNA, CDR2 YSLEER. V was cut by 0 bases and J by 4 bases, with 13 bases left in between. This CDR3 is built from 17 residues.

J is TRBJ2-2 and V is TRBV6-2 or TRBV6-3; tentative D call: TRBD1 (5 bases). Trimming cost V 1 base and J 7 bases, with 7 bases left between them. Germline V gene lookup returns CDR1 MNHEY and CDR2 SVGEGT. This CDR3 is 13 amino acids long. The CDR3 loop is CASSYWQGGELFF. CDR3 DNA sequence: TGTGCCAGCAGTTACTGGCAGGGCGGGGAGCTGTTTTTT.

This clonotype was recorded many times. The chain couples TRBV4-1 to TRBJ2-7; perhaps TRBD1 as D (5 bases). The CDR3 runs 16 residues. CDR1 is MGHRA and CDR2 is YSYEKL in the germline V gene. V was shortened by 3 bases and J by 0 bases, with 15 bases between the two germline ends. The CDR3 loop is CASSQLEGHRSYEQYF. The CDR3 coding sequence is TGCGCCAGCAGCCAGTTAGAAGGACACCGCTCCTACGAGCAGTACTTC.

This clonotype was seen repeatedly, ten times or more. This chain links TRBV6-5 with TRBJ1-2; possible D gene TRBD1, 5 bases. The CDR3 consists of 14 residues. Germline values: CDR1 MNHEY, CDR2 SVGAGI. Trimming cost V 6 bases and J 0 bases, with 11 bases left between them. This chain's CDR3 is CASSPFRANYGYTF. CDR3 nucleotides: TGTGCCAGCAGCCCTTTCAGGGCTAACTATGGCTACACCTTC.

The rearrangement joins TRBV29-1 to TRBJ1-3; D is possibly TRBD1 (5 bases). This CDR3 region has 13 residues. V lost 6 bases to trimming and J lost 0 bases, with 9 bases between them. Germline-derived CDR1 and CDR2 are SQVTM and ANQGSEA. CDR3 amino acids: CSVAGGSGNTIYF. The CDR3 nucleotides are TGCAGCGTCGCTGGGGGCTCTGGAAACACCATATATTTT.

The chain is built from TRBV7-9 and TRBJ1-5; a possible D gene is TRBD1 (6 bases). Germline CDR1 and CDR2: SEHNR and FQNEAQ (reference sequence). The V gene lost 8 bases and the J gene lost 1 base, with 9 bases spanning the gap. This CDR3 comprises 13 residues. The DNA of the CDR3 is TGTGCCAGCGTTCAGGGGAGCAATCAGCCCCAGCATTTT. Its translation is CASVQGSNQPQHF.

The chain carries TRBV29-1 and TRBJ2-1; 9 bases fit TRBD1. Germline CDR1 SQVTM, CDR2 ANQGSEA. The CDR3 spans 15 residues. V lost 0 bases, J lost 5 bases, and 5 bases stayed unmatched. The CDR3 region is CSVEDLWTGDNEQFF. For the CDR3, the DNA is TGCAGCGTTGAAGATCTCTGGACAGGGGACAATGAGCAGTTCTTC.

The rearrangement uses TRBV19 and TRBJ1-2; perhaps TRBD1 as D (5 bases). Trimming removed 8 bases from V and 6 bases from J, with 19 bases in between. CDR1 and CDR2 from the germline V gene are LNHDA and SQIVND (reference sequence). The CDR3 spans 14 residues. The CDR3 sequence is CASGLRGRGDGYTF. The CDR3 nucleotides read TGTGCCAGTGGCCTACGGGGAAGGGGCGATGGCTACACCTTC.

This rearrangement joins TRBV19 to TRBJ1-1; D is unclear. The CDR3 loop spans 15 amino acids. The ends were cut back, 2 bases at V and 4 bases at J, with 14 bases in the middle. Germline CDR1 is LNHDA and CDR2 is SQIVND (reference sequence). CDR3 bases: TGTGCCAGTAGTATAACGCCGGGCTTGGGCACTGAAGCTTTCTTT. Translated, it gives CASSITPGLGTEAFF.

The V and J genes are TRBV19 and TRBJ1-1, with a weak D call TRBD1 (5 bases). The CDR3 extends over 16 amino acids. The V gene's germline CDR1 is LNHDA and CDR2 SQIVND (reference sequence). Trimming pared 0 bases from V and 6 bases from J, leaving 17 bases between. As DNA, the CDR3 is TGTGCCAGTAGTATAGATCCGGGATACCCGGGGGCTGAAGCTTTCTTT. This gives the protein CASSIDPGYPGAEAFF.

The CDR3 here is CSVVDRGPYNEQFF. The CDR3 DNA sequence: TGCAGCGTGGTCGACAGGGGGCCGTACAATGAGCAGTTCTTC. The chain uses TRBV29-1 and TRBJ2-1; 10 positions match TRBD1. The CDR3 runs to 14 residues. The V and J ends lost 6 bases and 4 bases, in that order; junction bases with no gene match: 6. Germline V gene lookup returns CDR1 SQVTM and CDR2 ANQGSEA.

This clonotype turned up a few times. This chain connects TRBV7-9 to TRBJ2-7; D tentatively reads TRBD1 or TRBD2 (6 bases each). Trimming cost V 5 bases and J 3 bases, with 23 bases left between them. The CDR3 contains 17 residues. The germline gives CDR1 SEHNR, CDR2 FQNEAQ (reference sequence). This chain's CDR3 is CASSHSIGGDSNYEQYV. DNA of the CDR3: TGTGCCAGCAGCCATTCTATCGGGGGCGATTCCAACTACGAGCAGTACGTC.

This clonotype was seen a few times. This sequence joins TRBV12-3 or TRBV12-4 and TRBJ2-7; D gene uncertain. The CDR3 sequence is 13 residues long. Trimming cost V 4 bases and J 3 bases, with 10 bases left between them. The CDR3 nucleotides read TGTGCCAGCAGTTCCCTTACAGTCTACGAGCAGTACTTC. Encoded protein: CASSSLTVYEQYF.

This clonotype was detected only a few times. The chain uses TRBV20-1 and TRBJ1-2, with a possible D match to TRBD1 (5 bases). From germline, CDR1 is DFQATT and CDR2 SNEGSKA (reference sequence). Trimming stripped 3 bases from V and 8 bases from J, with 16 bases between. CDR3 size: 13 residues. The CDR3 DNA reads as TGCAGTGCTAGGGCGACAAGGGGAGGCGGCTACACCTTC. Amino acid sequence: CSARATRGGGYTF.

This clonotype was recorded a few times. The J gene is TRBJ2-7, the V gene TRBV13, with D unclear. V dropped 1 base and J dropped 5 bases, with 9 bases sitting between them. CDR1 PRHDT and CDR2 FYEKMQ come from the germline V gene (reference sequence). The CDR3 sequence is 13 residues long. CDR3 protein: CASSLELFHEQYF. CDR3 nucleotides: TGTGCCAGCAGCTTAGAACTATTCCACGAGCAGTACTTC.